The T cell receptor (beta chain) under discussion was sequenced for a study of T cell changes during pregnancy in multiple sclerosis. TCRdb keeps only in-frame clones here, not all; method: immunoSEQ multiplex PCR. This table has tens of thousands of clones, over 80% appearing once. V was pared by 4 bases and J by 1 base, with 4 bases of the junction left unmatched. Germline V CDR1 and CDR2: SGHRS, YFSETQ. The length of the CDR3 is 15 residues. The chain joins TRBV5-1 to TRBJ2-3, with 9 bases lining up with TRBD2. The sequencing used CD4+ T cells from peripheral blood mononuclear cells, collected before pregnancy. This TCR came from a female donor with multiple sclerosis, enrolled in a pregnancy study. The CDR3 bases are TGCGCCAGCAGCCCGGGACTAGCAGGCACAGATACGCAGTATTTT. This sequence encodes CASSPGLAGTDTQYF.